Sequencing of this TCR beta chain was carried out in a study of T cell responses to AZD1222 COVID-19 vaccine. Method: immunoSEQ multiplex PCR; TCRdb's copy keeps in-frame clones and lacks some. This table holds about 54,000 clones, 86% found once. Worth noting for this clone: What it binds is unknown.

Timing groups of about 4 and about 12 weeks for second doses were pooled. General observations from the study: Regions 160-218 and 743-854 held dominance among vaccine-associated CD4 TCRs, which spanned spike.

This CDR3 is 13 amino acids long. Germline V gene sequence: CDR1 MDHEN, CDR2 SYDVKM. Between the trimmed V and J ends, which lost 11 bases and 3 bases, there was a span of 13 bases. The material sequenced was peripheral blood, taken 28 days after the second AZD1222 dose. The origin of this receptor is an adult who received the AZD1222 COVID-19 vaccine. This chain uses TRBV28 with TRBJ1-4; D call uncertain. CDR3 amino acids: CAGREASNEKLFF. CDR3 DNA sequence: TGTGCCGGTAGGGAGGCCTCTAATGAAAAACTGTTTTTT.